Below are 28 T cell receptor beta chains sequenced from a single sample in a study of lymphopenia after photon versus proton radiotherapy. Method: immunoSEQ multiplex PCR; TCRdb's copy keeps in-frame clones and lacks some. The repertoire holds about 45,000 clones, with 65% to 90% as singletons. Source: peripheral blood, taken from a patient treated with photon-based radiotherapy. These receptors were collected from a man between 40 and 49 years old with gastric cancer.

The rearrangement joins TRBV5-4 to TRBJ2-7, with D perhaps matching TRBD1 (6 bases). Germline lookup yields CDR1 SGHNT and CDR2 YYREEE (reference sequence). The CDR3 is 13 residues long. V lost 7 bases, J lost 0 bases, and 11 bases lay in between. The CDR3 nucleotides read TGTGCCAGCTCACAGGGCACCTCCTACGAGCAGTACTTC. Residues: CASSQGTSYEQYF.

The CDR3 is CASSPTFEWGTTNEKLFF. The CDR3 bases are TGTGCCAGCAGCCCGACTTTCGAGTGGGGGACAACTAATGAAAAACTGTTTTTT. The chain joins TRBV7-6 to TRBJ1-4; possibly TRBD1 for D (5 bases). This CDR3 has 18 residues. In germline, CDR1 is SGHVS, CDR2 FNYEAQ. Trimming shortened V by 5 bases and J by 0 bases, and 19 bases separated the two germline ends.

The CDR3 spells CASSGLARENYGYTF. Here the CDR3 DNA reads TGTGCCAGCAGTGGGTTGGCGAGGGAAAACTATGGCTACACCTTC. The chain employs TRBV6-1 and TRBJ1-2, with D hard to call. This CDR3 spans 15 amino acids. Germline values: CDR1 MNHNS, CDR2 SASEGT. The ends were cut back, 4 bases at V and 2 bases at J, with 14 bases in the middle.

J is TRBJ1-1 and V is TRBV4-1; D remains ambiguous. Trimming took off 5 bases at V and 0 bases at J, with 7 bases between the two ends. The CDR3 is made up of 13 amino acids. In germline, CDR1 is MGHRA, CDR2 YSYEKL. CDR3 bases: TGCGCCAGCAGCTCAGGTTTGAACACTGAAGCTTTCTTT. Its translation is CASSSGLNTEAFF.

This chain connects TRBV18 to TRBJ2-3; D is perhaps TRBD2 (6 bases). The CDR3 is 18 residues long. V was clipped by 3 bases and J by 1 base, with 20 bases between them. The germline gives CDR1 KGHSH, CDR2 LQKENI. Here the CDR3 reads CASSPRTGRPLGTDTQYF. The DNA of the CDR3 is TGTGCCAGCTCACCGCGTACGGGGAGGCCCCTTGGCACAGATACGCAGTATTTT.

The rearrangement links TRBV7-3 to TRBJ2-3; D ambiguous. This CDR3 spans 17 amino acids. V lost 0 bases to trimming and J lost 4 bases, with 17 bases between them. Germline V gene data show CDR1 as SGHTA and CDR2 as FQGTGA. In DNA form, the CDR3 reads TGTGCCAGCAGCTTAACGGCGACTCAAGAAGGCCCAGATACGCAGTATTTT. Translating gives CASSLTATQEGPDTQYF.

This chain links TRBV30 with TRBJ2-2; D might be TRBD1 (5 bases). The CDR3 is 12 residues long. Germline assignment: CDR1 GTSNPN and CDR2 SVGIG (reference sequence). Trimming left V 2 bases short and J 6 bases short, with 7 bases between. DNA of the CDR3: TGTGCCTGGAGTTGGGGCGCCGGGGAGCTGTTTTTT. Protein product: CAWSWGAGELFF.

V and J are TRBV7-7 and TRBJ2-1; 13 nucleotides agree with TRBD2. Germline CDR1 reads SSHAT; CDR2 reads FNYEAQ (reference sequence). This CDR3 contains 16 residues. V lost 4 bases, J lost 6 bases, and 6 bases stayed unmatched. The CDR3 is CASSSGRLAGGNEQFF. CDR3 coding DNA: TGTGCCAGCAGCTCGGGTCGACTAGCGGGGGGCAATGAGCAGTTCTTC.

The chain employs TRBV7-9 and TRBJ1-1, with a tentative D call TRBD1 (5 bases). The V gene lost 4 bases and the J gene lost 3 bases, with 9 bases spanning the gap. Germline V CDR1 and CDR2: SEHNR, FQNEAQ (reference sequence). The CDR3 is 13 residues long. The CDR3 loop is CASSSGTDTEAFF. CDR3 DNA: TGTGCCAGCAGCTCGGGGACGGACACTGAAGCTTTCTTT.

The chain recombines TRBV23-1 with TRBJ2-5, with a tentative D call TRBD1 (6 bases). TRBV23-1 belongs to the ORF category, with a function that is uncertain. Trimming pared 6 bases from V and 5 bases from J, leaving 28 bases between. The CDR3 has 18 residues. Written as DNA, the CDR3 is TGCGCCAGCAGCCGGTTTTTACTCCGGGACATAGATTGGGAGACCCAGTACTTC. Translation gives CASSRFLLRDIDWETQYF.

The chain combines TRBV5-4 with TRBJ2-3; 10 nucleotides match TRBD2. Trimming removed 3 bases from V and 6 bases from J; junction bases left unmatched: 4. Germline CDR1 reads SGHNT; CDR2 reads YYREEE (reference sequence). This CDR3 has 14 residues. The CDR3 bases are TGTGCCAGCAGCTCGGGACTAGCGTTGGATACGCAGTATTTT. This gives the protein CASSSGLALDTQYF.

This chain connects TRBV19 to TRBJ2-1, with D possibly being TRBD2 (5 bases). This CDR3 is 15 amino acids long. The V and J ends lost 3 bases and 4 bases respectively, with 13 bases between them. The germline V gene encodes CDR1 LNHDA and CDR2 SQIVND (reference sequence). The CDR3 is CASSIEGNVYNEQFF. The CDR3 DNA reads TGTGCCAGTAGTATCGAGGGTAATGTTTACAATGAGCAGTTCTTC.

This chain joins TRBV30 and TRBJ2-7; 9 bases line up with TRBD2. The CDR3 covers 18 residues. CDR1 is GTSNPN and CDR2 is SVGIG in the germline V gene (reference sequence). With 0 bases clipped from V and 2 bases from J, the junction kept 14 bases outside the gene matches. The CDR3 loop reads CAWSVRVSGGRITYEQYF. The CDR3 coding sequence is TGTGCCTGGAGTGTACGTGTTAGCGGGGGCCGAATTACCTACGAGCAGTACTTC.

V gene TRBV11-2 combines with J gene TRBJ1-1; TRBD1 matches 8 bases. The V and J ends lost 4 bases and 4 bases, in that order; junction bases with no gene match: 8. Germline V gives CDR1 SGHAT, CDR2 FQNNGV. The CDR3 totals 15 residues. CDR3 residues: CASSYRTGRGTEAFF. In DNA, the CDR3 is TGTGCCAGCAGCTACCGGACAGGGAGGGGCACTGAAGCTTTCTTT.

This clone was found once. The chain links TRBV2 to TRBJ2-3, with 9 bases fitting TRBD1. V dropped 6 bases and J dropped 2; count of bases not matched to a gene: 6. In germline, CDR1 is SNHLY, CDR2 FYNNEI. The CDR3 loop spans 15 amino acids. CDR3 sequence: CASRWTGADTDTQYF. In DNA, the CDR3 is TGTGCCAGCAGGTGGACAGGGGCGGACACAGATACGCAGTATTTT. Filled out from reference TRBV2 and TRBJ2-3, the complete variable domain reads EPEVTQTPSHQVTQMGQEVILRCVPISNHLYFYWYRQILGQKVEFLVSFYNNEISEKSEIFDDQFSVERPDGSNFTLKIRSTKLEDSAMYFCASRWTGADTDTQYFGPGTRLTVL.

The chain has TRBV2 and TRBJ2-7; tentative D call: TRBD1 (6 bases). V was cut by 7 bases and J by 3 bases, with 13 bases left in between. Germline lookup yields CDR1 SNHLY and CDR2 FYNNEI. CDR3 length equals 13 residues. DNA for the CDR3: TGTGCCAGCAATCCGGGACACCGCTACGAGCAGTACTTC. Amino acid sequence: CASNPGHRYEQYF. Full variable domain (missing parts from reference TRBV2 and TRBJ2-7): EPEVTQTPSHQVTQMGQEVILRCVPISNHLYFYWYRQILGQKVEFLVSFYNNEISEKSEIFDDQFSVERPDGSNFTLKIRSTKLEDSAMYFCASNPGHRYEQYFGPGTRLTVT.

This chain links TRBV30 with TRBJ2-3; 8 nucleotides line up with TRBD2. CDR1 and CDR2 (germline): GTSNPN, SVGIG (reference sequence). The ends lost 3 bases at V and 4 bases at J; junction bases unmatched: 6. The length of the CDR3 is 14 residues. CDR3 residues: CAWSGGAVADTQYF. CDR3 sequence (DNA): TGTGCCTGGAGCGGGGGGGCCGTAGCAGATACGCAGTATTTT.

Details on this clone: A junction boundary mismatches the germline segment, possibly from a read error. The CDR3 DNA is TGTGCCAGCAGCGAAGACAGGACCCAAGAGACCCAGTACTTC. Amino acids: CASSEDRTQETQYF. J is TRBJ2-5 and V is TRBV2; D possibly corresponds to TRBD1 (6 bases). CDR3 length: 14 amino acids. Germline V gives CDR1 SNHLY, CDR2 FYNNEI.

The rearrangement links TRBV5-1 to TRBJ2-3; D not certain. CDR3 length: 13 residues. From germline, CDR1 is SGHRS and CDR2 YFSETQ. With 2 bases removed from V and 4 bases from J, the gap between germline ends came to 8 bases. The CDR3 sequence: CASSFRSADTQYF. The CDR3 region has the DNA TGCGCCAGCAGCTTCAGGAGCGCAGATACGCAGTATTTT.

This clone was seen a single time. This chain links TRBV9 with TRBJ1-2; D possibly corresponds to TRBD1 (5 bases). CDR1 is SGDLS, CDR2 YYNGEE, per germline. Between the trimmed V and J ends, which lost 0 bases and 0 bases, there was a span of 6 bases. The CDR3 contains 14 residues. The CDR3 sequence is CASSVGGANYGYTF. The CDR3 DNA follows: TGTGCCAGCAGCGTAGGGGGGGCTAACTATGGCTACACCTTC.

This clone was seen a single time. The junction departs from germline at one end; a sequencing error may be responsible. This chain links TRBV30 with TRBJ1-2, with D maybe TRBD1 (5 bases). Looked up from germline, CDR1 is GTSNPN and CDR2 is SVGIG (reference sequence). The CDR3 runs 13 residues. The DNA of the CDR3 is TGTGCCTGCAATTCCGGGACTCCCTATGTCTACACCTTC. Protein sequence: CACNSGTPYVYTF.

The chain employs TRBV6-5 and TRBJ1-2, with a possible D match to TRBD1 (5 bases). The CDR3 sequence is 13 residues long. V was clipped by 6 bases and J by 4 bases, with 12 bases between them. Germline CDR1 is MNHEY and CDR2 is SVGAGI. The CDR3 DNA reads TGTGCCAGCAGCCGTGGGGACTCCTATGGCTACACCTTC. Its protein product is CASSRGDSYGYTF.

V gene TRBV5-4 combines with J gene TRBJ1-3, with D perhaps TRBD1 (6 bases). Per the germline V gene, CDR1 is SGHNT and CDR2 is YYREEE (reference sequence). The CDR3 is made up of 17 amino acids. Trimming removed 3 bases from V and 0 bases from J, with 16 bases in between. The CDR3: CASSSPRTGFSGNTIYF. CDR3 nucleotide sequence: TGTGCCAGCAGCTCCCCCCGTACAGGGTTCTCTGGAAACACCATATATTTT.

This clone was counted once. The V call is TRBV30, the J call TRBJ2-7; 7 bases fit TRBD1. The CDR3 is made up of 15 amino acids. Per the germline V gene, CDR1 is GTSNPN and CDR2 is SVGIG (reference sequence). The J segment lost 6 bases and the V segment lost 0 bases, leaving 11 bases of the junction unmatched. Written as DNA, the CDR3 is TGTGCCTGGAGTGTAGGGCAGGGGGTTGATGGCGAGCAGTACTTC. Translating it yields CAWSVGQGVDGEQYF. Looking up the rest from reference TRBV30 and TRBJ2-7 gives the full variable domain: SQTIHQWPATLVQPVGSPLSLECTVEGTSNPNLYWYRQAAGRGLQLLFYSVGIGQISSEVPQNLSASRPQDRQFILSSKKLLLSDSGFYLCAWSVGQGVDGEQYFGPGTRLTVT.

This clone was counted once. The V gene is TRBV7-8, the J gene TRBJ2-7, with D possibly TRBD1 on 6 matching bases. Germline CDR1 and CDR2: SGHVS and FQNEAQ. V shed 1 base and J shed 2 bases, with 18 bases lying between them. The CDR3 has 17 residues. The CDR3 spells CASSLVGSGTTTYEQYF. In DNA form, the CDR3 reads TGTGCCAGCAGCTTAGTTGGGTCCGGGACAACCACCTACGAGCAGTACTTC.

The genes are TRBV11-2 and TRBJ1-3, with D perhaps matching TRBD1 (5 bases). The germline V and J ends were trimmed by 4 bases and 0 bases, with 16 bases remaining between them. Per germline, CDR1 SGHAT and CDR2 FQNNGV. The CDR3 is 17 residues long. The CDR3 loop is CASSSGTTGFSGNTIYF. The CDR3 DNA is TGTGCCAGCAGCTCCGGGACTACAGGTTTCTCTGGAAACACCATATATTTT.

The chain links TRBV7-2 to TRBJ1-1; TRBD1 agrees at 7 bases. Looked up from germline, CDR1 is SGHTA and CDR2 is FQGNSA. J gave up 4 bases and V 5 bases, and 7 bases lay outside the gene matches. CDR3 length: 14 residues. Here the CDR3 reads CASSSRQGGTEAFF. In DNA, the CDR3 is TGTGCCAGCAGCAGTAGACAGGGCGGCACTGAAGCTTTCTTT.

This clone was counted once. CDR3 in DNA: TGTGCCACAGGACAGGGAACTCCCTACGAGCAGTACTTC. Its translation is CATGQGTPYEQYF. The rearrangement uses TRBV15 and TRBJ2-7; 8 positions match TRBD1. The V segment lost 9 bases and the J segment 2 bases; nucleotides outside the gene matches: 6. There are 13 residues in the CDR3. Germline-derived CDR1 and CDR2 are LNHNV and YYDKDF (reference sequence).